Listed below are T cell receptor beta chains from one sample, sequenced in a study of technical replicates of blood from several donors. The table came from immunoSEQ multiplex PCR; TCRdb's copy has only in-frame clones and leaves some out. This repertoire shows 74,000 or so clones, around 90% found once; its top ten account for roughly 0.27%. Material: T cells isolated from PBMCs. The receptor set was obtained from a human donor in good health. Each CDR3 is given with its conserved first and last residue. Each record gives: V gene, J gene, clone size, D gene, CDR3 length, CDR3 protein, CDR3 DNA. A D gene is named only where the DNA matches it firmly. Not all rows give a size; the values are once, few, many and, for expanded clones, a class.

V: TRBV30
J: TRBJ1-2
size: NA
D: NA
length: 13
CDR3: CAWIHRKNYGYTF
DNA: TGTGCCTGGATTCACAGGAAGAACTATGGCTACACCTTC

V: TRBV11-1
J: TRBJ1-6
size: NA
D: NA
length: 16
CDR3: CASSFWLESYNSPLHF
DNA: TGTGCCAGCAGCTTCTGGTTAGAATCCTATAATTCACCCCTCCACTTT

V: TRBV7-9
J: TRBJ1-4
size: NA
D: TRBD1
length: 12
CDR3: CASLKQGSELFF
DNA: TGTGCCAGCCTCAAACAGGGGTCCGAACTGTTTTTT

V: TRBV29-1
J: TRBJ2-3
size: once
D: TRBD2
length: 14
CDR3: CSVGGGWSTDTQYF
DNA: TGCAGCGTGGGGGGGGGATGGAGCACAGATACGCAGTATTTT

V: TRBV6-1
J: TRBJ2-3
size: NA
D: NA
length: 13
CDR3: CASRTGSTDTQYF
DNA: TGTGCCAGCAGGACGGGAAGCACAGATACGCAGTATTTT

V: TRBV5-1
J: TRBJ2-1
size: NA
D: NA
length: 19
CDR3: CASSSVVTGGFGSYNEQFF
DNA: TGCGCCAGCAGCTCCGTCGTGACTGGTGGTTTTGGCTCCTACAATGAGCAGTTCTTC

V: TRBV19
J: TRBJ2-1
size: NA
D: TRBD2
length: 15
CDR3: CASGTGTSAYNEQFF
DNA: TGTGCCAGTGGAACCGGGACTAGCGCCTACAATGAGCAGTTCTTC

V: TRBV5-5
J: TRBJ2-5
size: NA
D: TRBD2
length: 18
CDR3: CASSFLPPPTSVQETQYF
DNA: TGTGCCAGCAGCTTTCTCCCTCCCCCTACTAGCGTCCAAGAGACCCAGTACTTC

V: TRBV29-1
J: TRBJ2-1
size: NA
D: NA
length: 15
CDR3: CSVELTGLSYNEQFF
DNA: TGCAGCGTAGAACTTACAGGGCTCTCCTACAATGAGCAGTTCTTC

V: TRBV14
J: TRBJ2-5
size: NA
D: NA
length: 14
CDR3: CASSDAGGRETQYF
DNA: TGTGCCAGCAGCGACGCAGGGGGGAGGGAGACCCAGTACTTC

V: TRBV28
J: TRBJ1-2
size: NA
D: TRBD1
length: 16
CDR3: CASSLGPLTGNYGYTF
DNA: TGTGCCAGCAGCCTTGGTCCCCTGACAGGGAACTATGGCTACACCTTC

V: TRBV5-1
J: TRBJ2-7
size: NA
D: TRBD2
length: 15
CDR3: CASSPRTSGIYEQYF
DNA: TGCGCCAGCAGCCCCCGGACTAGCGGGATCTACGAGCAGTACTTC

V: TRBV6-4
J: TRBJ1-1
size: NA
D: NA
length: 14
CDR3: CASGEGTVNTEAFF
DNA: TGTGCCAGCGGGGAGGGGACGGTGAACACTGAAGCTTTCTTT